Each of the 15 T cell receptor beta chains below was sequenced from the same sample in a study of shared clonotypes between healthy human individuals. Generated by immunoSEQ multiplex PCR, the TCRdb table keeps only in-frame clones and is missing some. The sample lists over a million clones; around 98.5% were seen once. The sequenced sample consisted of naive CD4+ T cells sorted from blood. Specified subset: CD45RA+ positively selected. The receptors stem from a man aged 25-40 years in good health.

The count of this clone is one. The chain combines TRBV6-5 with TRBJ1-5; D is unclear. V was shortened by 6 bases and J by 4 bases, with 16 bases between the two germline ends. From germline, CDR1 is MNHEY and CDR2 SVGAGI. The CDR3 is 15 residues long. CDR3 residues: CASRKDTLGNQPQHF. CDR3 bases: TGTGCCAGCAGAAAAGACACTCTAGGGAATCAGCCCCAGCATTTT.

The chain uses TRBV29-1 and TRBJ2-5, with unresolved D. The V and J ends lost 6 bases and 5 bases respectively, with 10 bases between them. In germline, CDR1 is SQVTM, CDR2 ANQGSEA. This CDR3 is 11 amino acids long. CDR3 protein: CSVLARETQYF. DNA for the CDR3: TGCAGCGTATTAGCCAGGGAGACCCAGTACTTC.

CDR3 nucleotides: TGTGCCATCAGATCGGACGGGGATACGCAGTATTTT. It yields the protein CAIRSDGDTQYF. The J gene is TRBJ2-3, the V gene TRBV10-3; D call uncertain. The CDR3 is 12 residues long. Germline values: CDR1 ENHRY, CDR2 SYGVKD. The germline V and J ends were trimmed by 6 bases and 6 bases, with 10 bases remaining between them.

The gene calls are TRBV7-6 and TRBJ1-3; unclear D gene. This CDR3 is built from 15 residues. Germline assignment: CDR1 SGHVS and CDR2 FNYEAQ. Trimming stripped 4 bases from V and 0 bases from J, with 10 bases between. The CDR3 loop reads CASSSFGDSGNTIYF. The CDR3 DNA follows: TGTGCCAGCAGCTCATTCGGAGACTCTGGAAACACCATATATTTT.

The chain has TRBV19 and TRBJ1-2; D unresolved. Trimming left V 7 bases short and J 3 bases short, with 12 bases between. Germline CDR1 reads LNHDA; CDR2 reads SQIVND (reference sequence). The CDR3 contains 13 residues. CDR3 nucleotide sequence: TGTGCCAGTAACCCAGCGGATTACTATGGCTACACCTTC. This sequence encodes CASNPADYYGYTF.

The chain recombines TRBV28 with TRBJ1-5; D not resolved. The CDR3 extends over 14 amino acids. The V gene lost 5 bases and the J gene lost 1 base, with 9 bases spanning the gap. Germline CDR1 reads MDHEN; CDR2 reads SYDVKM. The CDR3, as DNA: TGTGCCAGCAGTATTGATTGGAGCAATCAGCCCCAGCATTTT. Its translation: CASSIDWSNQPQHF.

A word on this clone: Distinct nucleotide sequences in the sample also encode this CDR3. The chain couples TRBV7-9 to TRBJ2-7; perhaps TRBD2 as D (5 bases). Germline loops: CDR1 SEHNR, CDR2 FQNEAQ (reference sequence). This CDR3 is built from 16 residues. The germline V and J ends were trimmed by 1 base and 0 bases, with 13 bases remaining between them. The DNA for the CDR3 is TGTGCCAGCAGCTTAGTCTTAGCAGGAGGCTCCTACGAGCAGTACTTC. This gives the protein CASSLVLAGGSYEQYF. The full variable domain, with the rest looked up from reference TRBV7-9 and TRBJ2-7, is DTGVSQNPRHKITKRGQNVTFRCDPISEHNRLYWYRQTLGQGPEFLTYFQNEAQLEKSRLLSDRFSAERPKGSFSTLEIQRTEQGDSAMYLCASSLVLAGGSYEQYFGPGTRLTVT.

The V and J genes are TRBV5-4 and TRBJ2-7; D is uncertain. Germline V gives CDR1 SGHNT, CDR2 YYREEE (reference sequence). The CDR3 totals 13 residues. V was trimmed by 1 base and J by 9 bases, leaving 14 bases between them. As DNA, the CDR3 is TGTGCCAGCAGCTTGTATCAGGCTTCGGTGCAGTACTTC. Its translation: CASSLYQASVQYF.

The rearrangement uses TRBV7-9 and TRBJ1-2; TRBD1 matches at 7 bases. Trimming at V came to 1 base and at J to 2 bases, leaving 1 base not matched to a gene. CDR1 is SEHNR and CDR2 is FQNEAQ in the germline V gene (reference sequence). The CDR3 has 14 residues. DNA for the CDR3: TGTGCCAGCAGCTTAGAGACAGGGAACTATGGCTACACCTTC. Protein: CASSLETGNYGYTF.

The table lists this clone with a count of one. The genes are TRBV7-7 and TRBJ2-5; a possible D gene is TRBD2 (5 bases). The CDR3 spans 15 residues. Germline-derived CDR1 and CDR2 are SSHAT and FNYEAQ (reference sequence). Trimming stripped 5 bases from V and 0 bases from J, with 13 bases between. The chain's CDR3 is CASSHPLGDQETQYF. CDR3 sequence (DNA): TGTGCCAGCAGCCACCCCCTGGGAGACCAAGAGACCCAGTACTTC.

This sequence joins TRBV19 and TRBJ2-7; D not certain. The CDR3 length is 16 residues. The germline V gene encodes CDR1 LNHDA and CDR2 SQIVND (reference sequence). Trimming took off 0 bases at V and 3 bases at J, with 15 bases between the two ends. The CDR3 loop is CASSIDVSPPGYEQYF. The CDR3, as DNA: TGTGCCAGTAGTATAGATGTTTCGCCGCCGGGCTACGAGCAGTACTTC.

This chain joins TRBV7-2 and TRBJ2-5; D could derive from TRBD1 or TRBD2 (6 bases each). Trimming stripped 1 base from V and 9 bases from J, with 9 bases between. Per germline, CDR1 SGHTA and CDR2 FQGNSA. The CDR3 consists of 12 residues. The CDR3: CASSLGGASQYF. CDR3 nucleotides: TGTGCCAGCAGCTTAGGGGGGGCTTCCCAGTACTTC.

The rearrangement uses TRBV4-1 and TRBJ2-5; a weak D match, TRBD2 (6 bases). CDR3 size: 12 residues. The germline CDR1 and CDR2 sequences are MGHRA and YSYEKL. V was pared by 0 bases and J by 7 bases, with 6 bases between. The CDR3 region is CASSQEGGTQYF. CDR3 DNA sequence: TGCGCCAGCAGCCAAGAGGGAGGGACCCAGTACTTC.

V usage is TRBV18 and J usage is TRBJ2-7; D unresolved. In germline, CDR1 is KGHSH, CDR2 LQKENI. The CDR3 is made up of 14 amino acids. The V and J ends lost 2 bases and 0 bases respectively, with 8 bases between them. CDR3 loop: CASSPGWGSYEQYF. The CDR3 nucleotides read TGTGCCAGCTCACCAGGGTGGGGCTCCTACGAGCAGTACTTC.

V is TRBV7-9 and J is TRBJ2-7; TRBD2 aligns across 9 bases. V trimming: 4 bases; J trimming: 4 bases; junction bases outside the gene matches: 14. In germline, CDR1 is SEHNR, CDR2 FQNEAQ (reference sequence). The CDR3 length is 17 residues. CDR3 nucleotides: TGTGCCAGCAGCTCCACTCGGACTAGCGTGAATAGGTACGAGCAGTACTTC. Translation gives CASSSTRTSVNRYEQYF.